The sequence of this T cell receptor beta chain was determined in a study of T cells expressing NK-cell markers. Study information: Seven of the eight sequenced donors were HCMV-seropositive; one was seronegative.

The CDR3 runs to 17 residues. Germline V gene lookup returns CDR1 LGHDT and CDR2 YNNKEL (reference sequence). From its re-call of the 5' RACE reads, TCRdb lists each CDR3 protein once, without DNA. This listing includes about 440,000 distinct CDR3 sequences. The specimen sequenced was blood T cells: a sorted CD56 or NKG2C T cell subset, CD4+ or CD8+ T cells, or bulk PBMC T cells (not recorded which). J is TRBJ2-1 and V is TRBV3-1; the TCRdb call, TRBD2, lacks DNA for checking. The receptor comes from a woman between 18 and 69 years old in good health. The CDR3 is CASSQILAGAVYNEQFF.